The clone carrying this T cell receptor beta chain has more than one count but fewer than ten. A sort by CD45RO/CCR7/CD25/CD127/CD95/CD27 yielded CD4+ naive, central memory, regulatory and stem cell-like memory cells. This sample is drawn from a study of beta chain features in type 1 diabetes. Looking at the study overall: Across all samples, over 85 million sorted cells were examined.

The study reverse transcribed the entire isolated RNA, so it sequenced expressed TCRB transcripts. Sequenced by immunoSEQ multiplex PCR; TCRdb stores in-frame clones only, minus some. The table lists roughly 240,000 clones, less than 15% of them singletons. The V gene's germline CDR1 is SGHAT and CDR2 FQNNGV. J was trimmed by 3 bases and V by 3 bases; bases with no gene match: 8. The CDR3 runs to 18 residues. The sequence derives from a woman between 40 and 55 years old in good health. The rearrangement uses TRBV11-2 and TRBJ2-6, with 10 positions matching TRBD1. Sequenced input: naive CD4+ T cells from blood. As DNA, the CDR3 is TGTGCCAGCAGCTTGGGGCTGGACAGGGGGTTTGGGGCCAACGTCCTGACTTTC. Translating gives CASSLGLDRGFGANVLTF.